This paragraph reports one TCR beta chain. Its specificity is unknown. V shed 0 bases and J shed 8 bases, with 9 bases lying between them. CDR1 and CDR2 from the germline V gene are SGDLS and YYNGEE. The CDR3 has 14 amino acids. Repertoires were generated with immunoSEQ multiplex PCR, while TCRdb's copy carries only in-frame clones and drops some. The table lists some 66,000 clones, approximately 83% of them singletons. Patients in the study, people with chemo-refractory metastatic non-small-cell lung cancer, received focal radiation plus ipilimumab CTLA-4 blockade. The data are from a study of radiotherapy plus CTLA-4 blockade in lung cancer. About the study: Objective responses were seen in roughly 20% of patients, disease control in about 33%. General study findings and limits: Together with interferon-beta, which increased in serum after radiation, early dynamic changes in blood T cell clones were reportedly the best predictors of response.

The specimen was peripheral blood, collected from a patient treated with radiotherapy plus ipilimumab. The receptor was derived from a human donor with non-small cell lung cancer who had a partial response to radiotherapy plus ipilimumab. V and J are TRBV9 and TRBJ1-6; D unclear. The CDR3 DNA reads TGTGCCAGCAGCGTAGAACTCGGGGATTCACCCCTCCACTTT. This codes for CASSVELGDSPLHF.